Shown below are 8 T cell receptor beta chains from a single sample sequenced in a study of shared clonotypes between healthy human individuals. Method: immunoSEQ multiplex PCR; TCRdb's copy keeps in-frame clones and lacks some. This table has over a million clones, approximately 98% appearing once. Source material: naive CD4+ T cells sorted from blood. Noted subset: CD45RA+ positively selected. All receptors come from a man in his thirties or forties in good health.

The J gene is TRBJ2-7, the V gene TRBV19, with 9 bases identical to TRBD2. V lost 6 bases, J lost 4 bases, and 7 bases stayed unmatched. Germline CDR1 reads LNHDA; CDR2 reads SQIVND (reference sequence). The CDR3 extends over 14 amino acids. The CDR3 here is CASRMTSGAYEQYF. The CDR3 DNA reads as TGTGCCAGTAGGATGACTAGCGGAGCTTACGAGCAGTACTTC.

The V call is TRBV4-2, the J call TRBJ1-3; 7 bases map to TRBD1. The CDR3 is 15 amino acids. The germline V gene encodes CDR1 LGHNA and CDR2 YNFKEQ. Trimming at V came to 3 bases and at J to 2 bases, leaving 4 bases not matched to a gene. The DNA of the CDR3 is TGTGCCAGCAGCCATAACGACAGGGCTGGAAACACCATATATTTT. This translates into CASSHNDRAGNTIYF.

The V gene is TRBV7-3, the J gene TRBJ2-1; no clear D. CDR1 and CDR2 (germline): SGHTA, FQGTGA. V was pared by 2 bases and J by 5 bases, with 7 bases between. The CDR3 consists of 13 residues. CDR3 sequence: CASSLSQNNEQFF. Written as DNA, the CDR3 is TGTGCCAGCAGCTTATCACAGAACAATGAGCAGTTCTTC.

Regarding this clone: An end of the junction does not agree with germline; a read error may underlie this. The chain recombines TRBV28 with TRBJ1-2, with a possible D match to TRBD1 (6 bases). Germline V CDR1 and CDR2: MDHEN, SYDVKM. This CDR3 is 17 amino acids long. The chain's CDR3 is CACSERGGRWMIHGYTF. The CDR3 DNA sequence: TGTGCCTGCAGCGAGAGGGGGGGGCGCTGGATGATCCATGGCTACACCTTC.

CDR3 sequence (DNA): TGTGCCAGCACCCTACGGGAGGAAAGCTCTGGAAACACCATATATTTT. Translation gives CASTLREESSGNTIYF. The V gene is TRBV19, the J gene TRBJ1-3; D uncertain. Germline loops: CDR1 LNHDA, CDR2 SQIVND (reference sequence). V was cut by 9 bases and J by 0 bases, with 18 bases left in between. The CDR3 has 16 residues.

The V and J genes are TRBV28 and TRBJ2-7, with D possibly being TRBD1 (5 bases). Germline V CDR1 and CDR2: MDHEN, SYDVKM. This CDR3 spans 14 amino acids. V gave up 2 bases and J gave up 4 bases, with 12 bases separating them. CDR3 loop: CASSLPRVVYEQYF. The CDR3 bases are TGTGCCAGCAGTTTACCCAGGGTTGTATACGAGCAGTACTTC.

Points on this clone: The sample has other DNA sequences that encode this CDR3 too. The CDR3 coding sequence is TGTGCCAGCAGCCTCGACAGCTCCAATCAGCCCCAGCATTTT. Encoded protein: CASSLDSSNQPQHF. The rearrangement uses TRBV7-9 and TRBJ1-5, with a possible D match to TRBD1 (5 bases). CDR3 length: 14 amino acids. V lost 5 bases and J lost 3, with 11 bases in between. The germline CDR1 and CDR2 sequences are SEHNR and FQNEAQ (reference sequence).

The table lists this clone with a count of one. Other nucleotide sequences from this sample produce the same CDR3. V and J are TRBV29-1 and TRBJ1-5; possibly TRBD1 for D (6 bases). Looked up from germline, CDR1 is SQVTM and CDR2 is ANQGSEA. The V end lost 4 bases, the J end lost 3 bases, and 10 bases lay between the germline ends. There are 13 residues in the CDR3. The CDR3 DNA is TGCAGCGTTGTAACAGGGTCCAATCAGCCCCAGCATTTT. This sequence encodes CSVVTGSNQPQHF.